Reported below is one TCR beta chain. Antigen: not known. Sorting based on CD45RO/CCR7/CD25/CD127/CD95/CD27 separated CD4+ naive, central memory, regulatory and stem cell-like memory cells. The sample comes from a study of beta chain features in type 1 diabetes. Study-wide background: The samples had about 100,000,000 sorted cells examined in all.

Trimming pared 4 bases from V and 0 bases from J, leaving 10 bases between. Germline V gives CDR1 SGHRS, CDR2 YFSETQ. The CDR3 consists of 15 residues. Of the isolated RNA, all was reverse transcribed, and so the sequenced material was expressed TCRB transcripts. Repertoires were generated with immunoSEQ multiplex PCR, while TCRdb's copy carries only in-frame clones and drops some. The data show a few hundred thousand clones, with 10% to 15% seen just once and about 0.01% held by the top ten. Notes on the study in general: Type 1 diabetes patients showed a moderate but significant shortening of TCRB CDR3s in all four CD4+ subsets.

This sequence was found in a woman aged 18-29 years with type 1 diabetes. The sample comprised naive CD4+ T cells from blood. The chain links TRBV5-1 to TRBJ1-4; D gene unclear. CDR3 in DNA: TGCGCCAGCAGCCACAACGAAGCAACTAATGAAAAACTGTTTTTT. Translated, it gives CASSHNEATNEKLFF.